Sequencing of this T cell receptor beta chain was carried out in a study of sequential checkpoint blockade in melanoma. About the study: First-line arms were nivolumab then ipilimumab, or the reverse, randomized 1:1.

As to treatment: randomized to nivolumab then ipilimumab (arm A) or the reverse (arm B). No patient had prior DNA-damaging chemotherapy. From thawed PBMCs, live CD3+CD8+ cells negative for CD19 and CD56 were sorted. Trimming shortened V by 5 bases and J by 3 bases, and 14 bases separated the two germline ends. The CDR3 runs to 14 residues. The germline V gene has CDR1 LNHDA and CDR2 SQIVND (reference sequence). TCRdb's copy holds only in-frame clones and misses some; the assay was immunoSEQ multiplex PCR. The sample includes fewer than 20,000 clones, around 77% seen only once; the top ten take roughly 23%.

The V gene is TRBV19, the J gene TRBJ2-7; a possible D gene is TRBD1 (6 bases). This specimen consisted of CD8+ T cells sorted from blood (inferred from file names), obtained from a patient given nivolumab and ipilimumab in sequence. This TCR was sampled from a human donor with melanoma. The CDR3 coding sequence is TGTGCCAGTAGTTCCGGGACAAATTACTACGAGCAGTACTTC. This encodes CASSSGTNYYEQYF.